These 16 T cell receptor beta chains were all obtained from the same sample, sequenced in a study of identical twins. TCRdb used MiXCR to reprocess the 5' RACE reads, holding one entry per CDR3 protein. The sample includes roughly 570,000 distinct CDR3 sequences, nearly 10% of them seen just once. This sample was also put to use in a study of yellow fever vaccine responses in identical twins.

Sequencing was carried out using PBMCs. The receptors stem from a woman between 18 and 30 years old in good health.

In DNA form, the CDR3 reads TGTGCCAGCAGCTTAGCGGCAGGGGGCGGTCAGCCCCAGCATTTT. Encoded protein: CASSLAAGGGQPQHF. The chain is built from TRBV7-9 and TRBJ1-5; 8 bases are shared with TRBD1. Per germline, CDR1 SEHNR and CDR2 FQNEAQ (reference sequence). This CDR3 spans 15 amino acids. V gave up 0 bases and J gave up 6 bases; unmatched junction bases: 4.

This clonotype was seen more than once but under ten times. The chain has TRBV4-1 and TRBJ1-1; no clear D. The V end lost 1 base, the J end lost 1 base, and 10 bases lay between the germline ends. The CDR3 has 15 amino acids. Germline CDR1 is MGHRA and CDR2 is YSYEKL. The CDR3 nucleotides read TGCGCCAGCAGCCAAGCGGCCAGACCGAACACTGAAGCTTTCTTT. Protein sequence: CASSQAARPNTEAFF.

CDR3 coding DNA: TGCAGTGCGCCGCTAGCCGGGACAGGGAGTAATGAGCAGTTCTTC. Amino acid sequence: CSAPLAGTGSNEQFF. The rearrangement joins TRBV20-1 to TRBJ2-1; 9 nucleotides agree with TRBD1. This CDR3 has 15 residues. V shed 6 bases, J shed 7 bases, and the junction held 13 bases outside the gene matches. Looked up from germline, CDR1 is DFQATT and CDR2 is SNEGSKA (reference sequence).

The table lists this clonotype with many counts. The CDR3 sequence is CASSPGRTREDTQYF. The DNA for the CDR3 is TGCGCCAGCAGCCCGGGGAGGACCCGAGAGGATACGCAGTATTTT. This rearrangement joins TRBV5-1 to TRBJ2-3; TRBD2 is a possible D gene (6 bases). V lost 4 bases and J 6 bases, leaving 18 bases between the germline ends. Germline CDR1 is SGHRS and CDR2 is YFSETQ. This CDR3 has 15 amino acids.

V usage is TRBV20-1 and J usage is TRBJ2-3, with 9 positions matching TRBD1. Trimming at V came to 5 bases and at J to 3 bases, leaving 6 bases not matched to a gene. Germline V gene sequence: CDR1 DFQATT, CDR2 SNEGSKA (reference sequence). CDR3 length: 14 amino acids. The CDR3, as DNA: TGCAGTGCTCGGGGACAGGGAGGGACAGATACGCAGTATTTT. Residues: CSARGQGGTDTQYF.

In its sample, this clonotype was seen a few times. The chain uses TRBV19 and TRBJ1-1; a possible D gene is TRBD1 (5 bases). The V gene's germline CDR1 is LNHDA and CDR2 SQIVND (reference sequence). The V end lost 2 bases, the J end lost 9 bases, and 13 bases lay between the germline ends. The CDR3 extends over 13 amino acids. The CDR3 DNA sequence: TGTGCCAGTAGTATAATAGGGACGATGCAAGCTTTCTTT. It is translated as CASSIIGTMQAFF.

This clonotype was seen more than once but under ten times. The rearrangement links TRBV5-6 to TRBJ2-1; D is perhaps TRBD2 (6 bases). Germline CDR1 reads SGHDT; CDR2 reads YYEEEE. Trimming cost V 3 bases and J 1 base, with 14 bases left between them. This CDR3 has 16 amino acids. CDR3 loop: CASSSTAGGSYNEQFF. As DNA, the CDR3 is TGTGCCAGCAGCTCTACTGCCGGGGGTTCCTACAATGAGCAGTTCTTC.

This clonotype was counted ten times or more. V is TRBV28 and J is TRBJ2-7; 9 bases line up with TRBD1. The V gene end was trimmed by 6 bases and the J gene end by 7 bases; junction bases not matched to a gene: 10. Germline CDR1 and CDR2: MDHEN and SYDVKM. This CDR3 has 14 amino acids. CDR3 DNA: TGTGCCAGCAGGTTACAGGGGGCTCCTCGGGAGCAGTACTTC. This translates into CASRLQGAPREQYF.

This clonotype came up a few times. This chain links TRBV6-2 or TRBV6-3 with TRBJ2-7; TRBD2 is a possible D gene (5 bases). The CDR3 sequence is 13 residues long. Germline V CDR1 and CDR2: MNHEY, SVGEGT. Trimming took off 6 bases at V and 2 bases at J, with 11 bases between the two ends. CDR3 DNA sequence: TGTGCCAGCAGCGTCATGACTACCTACGAGCAGTACTTC. Protein product: CASSVMTTYEQYF.

This clonotype occurred many times. The rearrangement joins TRBV28 to TRBJ2-7; D tentatively reads TRBD1 or TRBD2 (5 bases each). The CDR3 is 15 residues long. Germline lookup yields CDR1 MDHEN and CDR2 SYDVKM. Deletions cut 3 bases from V and 3 bases from J, with 15 bases between. The CDR3 DNA reads TGTGCCAGCAGTTTCCCTCAGGGAGAGGGCTACGAGCAGTACTTC. Its translation is CASSFPQGEGYEQYF.

This clonotype was counted many times. The chain is built from TRBV6-2 or TRBV6-3 and TRBJ1-1; 7 positions match TRBD1. The CDR3 runs 11 residues. Per germline, CDR1 MNHEY and CDR2 SVGEGT. Trimming removed 6 bases from V and 7 bases from J; junction bases left unmatched: 2. The CDR3 region has the DNA TGTGCCAGCAGCCACAGGGGTGAAGCTTTCTTT. As protein: CASSHRGEAFF.

This clonotype was observed at least ten times. The chain recombines TRBV19 with TRBJ2-1; a weak D match, TRBD1 (6 bases). The length of the CDR3 is 16 residues. Germline V lookup: CDR1 LNHDA, CDR2 SQIVND (reference sequence). The V and J ends lost 5 bases and 1 base respectively, with 15 bases between them. The CDR3 spells CASSLRRQVSYNEQFF. The CDR3 DNA reads TGTGCCAGTAGTTTACGTCGACAGGTTTCCTACAATGAGCAGTTCTTC.

CDR3 in DNA: TGCAGTGCTAGAGGACAGGGCGCAGATACGCAGTATTTT. Translated: CSARGQGADTQYF. The genes are TRBV20-1 and TRBJ2-3; TRBD1 matches at 7 bases. With 1 base clipped from V and 4 bases from J, the junction kept 2 bases outside the gene matches. In germline, CDR1 is DFQATT, CDR2 SNEGSKA (reference sequence). The CDR3 is 13 residues long.

The sample holds many counts of this clonotype. This chain uses TRBV12-3 or TRBV12-4 with TRBJ2-3; 7 nucleotides match TRBD1. V lost 6 bases and J lost 3; bases outside the gene matches: 9. The CDR3 runs 15 residues. The CDR3 sequence: CASRKTGKGTDTQYF. The CDR3 DNA is TGTGCCAGCAGAAAGACAGGGAAGGGAACAGATACGCAGTATTTT.

This clonotype was seen more than once but under ten times. V is TRBV2 and J is TRBJ2-3; no clear D. Trimming removed 5 bases from V and 4 bases from J, with 7 bases in between. Germline assignment: CDR1 SNHLY and CDR2 FYNNEI. There are 12 residues in the CDR3. CDR3 protein: CASSMAPDTQYF. The DNA for the CDR3 is TGTGCCAGCAGTATGGCCCCAGATACGCAGTATTTT.

The chain links TRBV5-5 to TRBJ2-1; 11 nucleotides agree with TRBD2. Unmatched junction bases numbered 5, after V lost 2 bases and J lost 7 bases. CDR3 length: 15 residues. Germline CDR1 reads SGHKS; CDR2 reads YYEKEE (reference sequence). CDR3 nucleotide sequence: TGTGCCAGCAGCTTCTATAGCGGGAGGGGAAATGAGCAGTTCTTC. This gives the protein CASSFYSGRGNEQFF.